These T cell receptor beta chains were read from a single sample in a study of shared clonotypes between healthy human individuals. Only in-frame clones appear in the TCRdb table, and some are missing; sequencing was by immunoSEQ multiplex PCR. The data show a few million clones, 85% to 95% seen once. Sequencing was done on a sample of naive CD4+ T cells from PBMCs. The receptors originated from a man aged 18 to 35 in good health. Some clones in this sample may be carry-over from other donors' samples. The CDR3 runs from the conserved cysteine through the conserved F or W. The D gene is left open where the match is weak. Clone size is not always given. Where it is, it says once, few, many or a class for expanded clones.

V gene	clone size	J gene	D gene	CDR3 DNA	CDR3 protein
TRBV28	NA	TRBJ2-7	NA	TGTGCCAGCAGTCTAGTGGGCTTTTCCTACGAGCAGTACTTC	CASSLVGFSYEQYF
TRBV10-3	once	TRBJ2-7	TRBD2	TGTGCCATCAGTGACGGGAGGTCCTACGAGCAGTACTTC	CAISDGRSYEQYF
TRBV30	NA	TRBJ2-5	NA	TGTGCCTGGAGTGAGGAGACCCAGTACTTC	CAWSEETQYF
TRBV5-1	NA	TRBJ2-7	NA	TGCGCCAGCAGCGGCAATACAGGGTACGAGCAGTACTTC	CASSGNTGYEQYF
TRBV10-3	NA	TRBJ1-1	TRBD1	TGTGCCATCAGTGCTCGACAGGGGAAGAACACTGAAGCTTTCTTT	CAISARQGKNTEAFF
TRBV10-2	NA	TRBJ1-2	NA	TGCGCCAGCAGTGATGGGGGACGGACCCTATGGGGCTACACCTTC	CASSDGGRTLWGYTF
TRBV6-5	NA	TRBJ2-1	TRBD1	TGTGCCAGCAGACCGGGACAGGCTAGGCATGAGCAGTTCTTC	CASRPGQARHEQFF
TRBV6-4	NA	TRBJ2-3	TRBD2	TGTGCCAGCAGTGAAGCGGGAGGATGGGAAGATACGCAGTATTTT	CASSEAGGWEDTQYF
TRBV28	NA	TRBJ2-7	NA	TGTGCCAGCAGTTTCCTCGACAGCTCCTACGAGCAGTACTTC	CASSFLDSSYEQYF
TRBV30	few	TRBJ1-2	NA	TGTGCCTGGAGTGTATCTACGGCCGGATACACCTTC	CAWSVSTAGYTF
TRBV5-1	NA	TRBJ2-1	NA	TGCGCCAGCAGCCCCGCCGGGGTGAGCTCCTACAATGAGCAGTTCTTC	CASSPAGVSSYNEQFF
TRBV4-1	NA	TRBJ1-1	NA	TGCGCCAGCAGCCAAGATCCTCATCGGGGTGAGGAGGGAGCTTTCTTT	CASSQDPHRGEEGAFF